The present T cell receptor beta chain was sequenced within a study of shared T cell receptors in the human thymus. Trimming left V 4 bases short and J 8 bases short, with 17 bases between. The germline CDR1 and CDR2 sequences are MNHEY and SMNVEV (reference sequence). This CDR3 is 14 amino acids long. Method: immunoSEQ multiplex PCR; TCRdb's copy keeps in-frame clones and lacks some. The profile shows 450,000 to 650,000 clones, more than 75% of them singletons. These records were also assigned to another study, of human thymus T cells. That publication notes: Healthy Finnish infants undergoing corrective surgery for congenital heart defects provided the donor material. Corrective heart surgery yielded resections, and these provided the thymus tissue. Thymic and blood repertoires appeared to display a bias in their usage of V and J genes. In unrelated individuals, thymic repertoires overlapped highly, according to related research.

V gene TRBV27 combines with J gene TRBJ1-2; tentative D call: TRBD1 (5 bases). The source material was thymocytes. The TCR comes from a boy less than two years old with a congenital heart defect. CDR3 in amino acids: CASSSIGARSGYTF. CDR3 DNA: TGTGCCAGCAGTTCGATAGGGGCAAGGTCGGGCTACACCTTC.